This TCR beta chain stems from a study of identical twins (dated by TCRdb to about 2016). Regarding the research as a whole: To test whether fetal clonotypes persist, the study used deep sequencing on TCR alpha and beta repertoires from monozygotic twins, unrelated adults of various ages, and cord blood. Replicate twin experiments were performed at different times using different library preparation protocols to rule out contamination.

What the research found in general, with its limitations: A weaker excess of twin sharing was found in beta out-of-frame sequences because the signal-to-noise ratio was lowered by fewer shared sequences. Abundant cord blood beta clonotypes carried fewer insertions; young adult naive repertoires showed a weaker similar trend, while memory repertoires showed none. Invariant T cells such as MAIT and iNKT could partly confound zero-insertion analyses, though diverse VJ usage argued against this for most clonotypes. Out-of-frame TCR alpha sharing in monozygotic twins was systematically underestimated by recombination models, whereas sharing between unrelated individuals was in agreement with the recombination models. Compared with coincidental sharing between unrelated individuals, out-of-frame TCR alpha sequences shared between twins showed an excess of sequences with low generation probability. Conclusions relied on cross-sectional statistical analysis, since the same donors could not be followed over many years.

Libraries came from 5' RACE. The sample was run on an Illumina HiSeq 2000. A universal primer binding site was added through template switching, and the final cDNA carried a unique molecular identifier so that TCR cDNA molecules could be counted accurately. Specific primers in the conserved constant-segment region were used to synthesize first-strand cDNA for the TCR alpha and beta chains. To control for contamination, every cDNA library carried two barcodes: a SMART-Mk sample barcode plus Illumina barcodes. TruSeq adapter sequences and Illumina sample barcodes were added in two successive PCR steps. TCR alpha and beta cDNA libraries were sequenced on the Illumina HiSeq platform with custom primers. The study's own analysis went as follows. MiGEC processed the raw reads to extract unique molecular identifiers, while MiXCR was used to determine the CDR3 positions. Recombination models were inferred per individual with the repgenHMM and IGoR tools using an EM algorithm. The analysis of shared clonotypes was done with the tcR package in R, with sharing normalized by the product of cloneset sizes. To study raw recombination free of thymic and clonal selection effects, out-of-frame nonproductive sequences were analyzed. The public sequencing data were trimmed at Q25 with fastp and processed into clonotypes with MiXCR by TCRdb, which kept only in-frame beta chains. Rows merge per CDR3 protein into single entries with the most common DNA and genes. These V and J calls originate from TCRdb's pipeline instead of the authors' own analysis. The sample contains some 600,000 distinct CDR3 sequences, about 7.1% of them found a single time. About 1.6% of the sample is taken by the ten largest.

Trimmed from V: 9 bases; trimmed from J: 8 bases; junction bases lacking a gene match: 4. Based on the germline V gene, the CDR1 and CDR2 sequences are LGHNA and YNFKEQ. The cysteine opens and the phenylalanine closes a CDR3 of 11 amino acids. Only CDR3 DNA remains: 33 bases, in frame from the first base. About this clonotype itself: This clone's antigen is unknown. Base quality data are lacking; no much larger clone is found one base away.

Every donor in the study was a healthy Caucasian. Three pairs of female monozygotic twins, all aged about 18 to 29 years, were included in the twin cohort. Peripheral blood mononuclear cells were the source from which RNA for the TCR libraries was isolated. The sample was also reused in another study, on yellow fever vaccine responses in identical twins. That second report states: According to the authors, in identical twins the way T cells responded to vaccination appeared partly convergent and partly personalized. Focusing on identical twins, the study followed the T cell clones that responded to the vaccine, and did so with precision.

Rearrangement joined TRBV4-2 to TRBJ2-4; a stretch of 7 junction bases matches TRBD1. This sequence was found in a woman between 18 and 29 years old in good health. Sequenced input: PBMCs. The CDR3 region has the sequence CARTGLDIQYF. Read as DNA, the sequence is TGTGCCAGGACAGGGTTGGACATTCAGTACTTC.